This is a list of T cell receptor beta chains from one sample in a study of blood T cell repertoires in COVID-19. TCRdb keeps only in-frame clones here, not all; method: immunoSEQ multiplex PCR. The sample records approximately 300,000 clones, 90% to 95% being singletons. Sequencing input: PBMCs or T cells enriched from blood (not recorded which). These TCRs come from a woman aged 25 to 39 who had been exposed to COVID-19. The CDR3 runs from the conserved cysteine through the conserved F or W. D genes are given only for firm matches. Rows may omit the clone size; those that give it use once, few, many or a size class.

D	V	J	size	CDR3	DNA
.	TRBV5-1	TRBJ1-2	.	CASSLISPNYGYTF	TGCGCCAGCAGCTTAATTAGCCCTAACTATGGCTACACCTTC
.	TRBV11-3	TRBJ2-7	.	CASSLGPSYEQYF	TGTGCCAGCAGCTTGGGGCCTTCCTACGAGCAGTACTTC
.	TRBV4-3	TRBJ1-2	.	CASSQDIQGYGYTF	TGCGCCAGCAGCCAAGATATCCAGGGTTATGGCTACACCTTC
TRBD2	TRBV7-9	TRBJ2-3	.	CASSLTGGPDTQYF	TGTGCCAGCAGCTTAACGGGGGGGCCGGATACGCAGTATTTT
.	TRBV9	TRBJ2-5	.	CASSVGRAQETQYF	TGTGCCAGCAGCGTAGGGAGGGCCCAAGAGACCCAGTACTTC
.	TRBV4-3	TRBJ1-4	.	CASSQDRGPNEKLFF	TGCGCCAGCAGCCAAGACCGCGGCCCTAATGAAAAACTGTTTTTT
TRBD1	TRBV3-1/TRBV3-2	TRBJ1-2	.	CASSGGQFYGYTF	TGTGCCAGCAGCGGGGGACAGTTCTATGGCTACACCTTC
.	TRBV29-1	TRBJ2-3	.	CSVARRSADTQYF	TGCAGCGTGGCCCGGAGATCGGCAGATACGCAGTATTTT
.	TRBV9	TRBJ2-1	.	CASSVGAWGPYNEQFF	TGTGCCAGCAGCGTAGGGGCCTGGGGGCCCTACAATGAGCAGTTCTTC
TRBD1	TRBV6-5	TRBJ1-6	.	CASSTGTENSPLHF	TGTGCCAGCAGTACCGGGACAGAAAATTCACCCCTCCACTTT
.	TRBV29-1	TRBJ1-2	.	CSVVEMRMGSYGYTF	TGCAGCGTTGTAGAGATGAGGATGGGTTCCTATGGCTACACCTTC
.	TRBV10-2	TRBJ1-2	.	CASSERGYGYTF	TGCGCCAGCAGTGAAAGGGGATATGGCTACACCTTC
.	TRBV11-2	TRBJ2-1	.	CASSAKRGGDNEQFF	TGTGCCAGCAGCGCCAAGAGAGGGGGGGACAATGAGCAGTTCTTC
TRBD1	TRBV4-3	TRBJ2-3	.	CASSPGTGGTDTQYF	TGCGCCAGCAGCCCCGGTACAGGGGGCACAGATACGCAGTATTTT
.	TRBV10-3	TRBJ1-6	once	CAISGQINSPLHF	TGTGCCATCAGTGGACAGATCAATTCACCCCTCCACTTT
.	TRBV28	TRBJ2-7	.	CASSWRDPSYEQYF	TGTGCCAGCAGTTGGAGAGACCCATCCTACGAGCAGTACTTC
.	TRBV30	TRBJ1-5	.	CAWSVFRDQPQHF	TGTGCCTGGAGTGTATTCCGAGATCAGCCCCAGCATTTT
TRBD1	TRBV6-6	TRBJ1-1	once	CASSSLQGGKTEAFF	TGTGCCAGCAGTTCCCTACAGGGGGGTAAGACTGAAGCTTTCTTT
.	TRBV4-2	TRBJ1-3	.	CASRPDRSGNTIYF	TGTGCCAGCAGACCCGACAGGTCTGGAAACACCATATATTTT
TRBD1	TRBV5-1	TRBJ1-2	.	CASSLVRTGGKEDYGYTF	TGCGCCAGCAGCTTGGTTAGGACAGGGGGTAAAGAAGACTATGGCTACACCTTC
TRBD1	TRBV5-1	TRBJ2-5	.	CASSQGARETQYF	TGCGCCAGCAGTCAGGGGGCGCGGGAGACCCAGTACTTC
.	TRBV28	TRBJ2-2	.	CASSFGGTGELFF	TGTGCCAGCAGTTTTGGGGGGACCGGGGAGCTGTTTTTT
.	TRBV7-9	TRBJ1-6	.	CASSHQTGYGSPLHF	TGTGCCAGCAGCCATCAAACAGGGTACGGTTCACCCCTCCACTTT
TRBD1	TRBV4-2	TRBJ1-2	.	CASSQDLGRGRRGYTF	TGTGCCAGCAGCCAAGATTTGGGCAGGGGGCGTAGAGGCTACACCTTC
TRBD1	TRBV10-3	TRBJ1-2	.	CAIVPGQGAALDGYTF	TGTGCCATCGTTCCGGGACAGGGGGCCGCGCTGGATGGCTACACCTTC
TRBD1	TRBV7-2	TRBJ1-5	.	CASSLVGDREYQPQHF	TGTGCCAGCAGCTTAGTAGGGGACAGGGAATACCAGCCCCAGCATTTT
TRBD1	TRBV7-9	TRBJ1-4	.	CASSTGVGAGGVNEKLFF	TGTGCCAGCAGCACAGGGGTTGGGGCCGGTGGGGTTAATGAAAAACTGTTTTTT
TRBD2	TRBV5-4	TRBJ2-4	.	CASSYERGGRVVQYF	TGTGCCAGCAGCTACGAGCGGGGGGGCCGCGTAGTTCAGTACTTC
.	TRBV4-3	TRBJ2-1	.	CASSQESYNEQFF	TGCGCCAGCAGCCAAGAGAGCTACAATGAGCAGTTCTTC
.	TRBV5-1	TRBJ2-3	.	CASSLSVSADTQYF	TGCGCCAGCAGCTTGTCTGTTAGCGCAGATACGCAGTATTTT
TRBD1	TRBV7-2	TRBJ1-1	few	CASSLEGAGNTEAFF	TGTGCCAGCAGCTTAGAGGGGGCGGGGAACACTGAAGCTTTCTTT
TRBD2	TRBV19	TRBJ2-1	.	CASSVVAGDNEQFF	TGTGCCAGTAGTGTGGTAGCGGGAGACAATGAGCAGTTCTTC
.	TRBV7-9	TRBJ1-4	.	CASSSRSINEKLFF	TGTGCCAGCAGCTCTAGGTCGATTAATGAAAAACTGTTTTTT
TRBD2	TRBV4-1	TRBJ2-1	.	CASSRLAGRGEQFF	TGCGCCAGCAGCCGACTAGCGGGGAGGGGTGAGCAGTTCTTC
TRBD1	TRBV7-9	TRBJ1-3	.	CASSRNRGFGNTIYF	TGTGCCAGCAGCCGCAACAGGGGCTTTGGAAACACCATATATTTT
.	TRBV19	TRBJ1-2	.	CASSIEAGRNYGYTF	TGTGCCAGTAGTATTGAAGCTGGCAGGAACTATGGCTACACCTTC
.	TRBV5-1	TRBJ1-1	.	CASSLLLLENTEAFF	TGCGCCAGCAGCTTGTTGTTGTTAGAGAACACTGAAGCTTTCTTT
.	TRBV30	TRBJ1-2	once	CAWSVQASSYGYTF	TGTGCCTGGAGTGTACAGGCGTCTTCCTATGGCTACACCTTC
.	TRBV10-3	TRBJ2-7	once	CATETALEGQQYF	TGTGCCACCGAGACAGCTTTGGAGGGGCAGCAGTACTTC
.	TRBV4-3	TRBJ2-5	.	CASSQDYPAGPARARETQYF	TGCGCCAGCAGCCAAGATTATCCAGCGGGCCCGGCCCGGGCCAGAGAGACCCAGTACTTC
TRBD1	TRBV2	TRBJ1-1	.	CATDRGQWTEAFF	TGTGCCACTGACAGGGGGCAGTGGACTGAAGCTTTCTTT
.	TRBV2	TRBJ1-1	.	CASSGGPARDTEAFF	TGTGCCAGCAGTGGCGGACCCGCCAGGGACACTGAAGCTTTCTTT
TRBD2	TRBV9	TRBJ2-1	.	CASSVGGGGANEQFF	TGTGCCAGCAGCGTAGGTGGCGGGGGGGCAAATGAGCAGTTCTTC
.	TRBV4-1	TRBJ2-1	few	CASSQEGTSFGEQFF	TGCGCCAGCAGCCAAGAGGGGACTTCCTTCGGTGAGCAGTTCTTC
.	TRBV27	TRBJ1-1	.	CASSPQGKNTEAFF	TGTGCCAGCAGTCCTCAGGGGAAGAACACTGAAGCTTTCTTT
.	TRBV3-1/TRBV3-2	TRBJ1-3	few	CASMESFSGNTIYF	TGTGCCAGCATGGAGTCTTTCTCTGGAAACACCATATATTTT
.	TRBV7-4	TRBJ2-5	.	CASSWGECGGIPSQETQYF	TGTGCCAGCAGCTGGGGTGAGTGTGGCGGGATCCCCTCACAAGAGACCCAGTACTTC
.	TRBV5-5	TRBJ1-6	.	CASSLIRNSPLHF	TGTGCCAGCAGCCTGATCCGGAATTCACCCCTCCACTTT
.	TRBV6-6	TRBJ1-6	.	CASRAPEGRGNSPLHF	TGTGCCAGCAGAGCCCCCGAGGGACGGGGGAATTCACCCCTCCACTTT
.	TRBV28	TRBJ1-5	.	CASSLFPRSNQPQHF	TGTGCCAGCAGCCTGTTCCCGAGGTCCAATCAGCCCCAGCATTTT
.	TRBV6-5	TRBJ1-5	.	CASSYSGRGEQPQHF	TGTGCCAGCAGTTACTCTGGTAGGGGTGAACAGCCCCAGCATTTT
TRBD1	TRBV11-1	TRBJ2-7	.	CASGGQVSYEQYF	TGTGCCAGCGGCGGACAGGTCTCCTACGAGCAGTACTTC
.	TRBV19	TRBJ1-2	.	CASSPGDRRKDYGYTF	TGTGCCAGTAGTCCAGGAGACAGGAGAAAAGACTATGGCTACACCTTC
TRBD2	TRBV7-2	TRBJ2-5	.	CASSVGLALQETQYF	TGTGCCAGCAGCGTCGGACTAGCGCTACAAGAGACCCAGTACTTC
.	TRBV28	TRBJ1-2	.	CASKRADVYGGYTF	TGTGCCAGCAAGAGGGCAGATGTTTATGGTGGCTACACCTTC
TRBD1	TRBV29-1	TRBJ1-5	.	CSAKVGGQGNQPQHF	TGCAGCGCCAAAGTGGGGGGACAGGGTAATCAGCCCCAGCATTTT
.	TRBV6-5	TRBJ2-3	.	CASSYSRTLITDTQYF	TGTGCCAGCAGTTACTCGCGGACACTAATCACAGATACGCAGTATTTT